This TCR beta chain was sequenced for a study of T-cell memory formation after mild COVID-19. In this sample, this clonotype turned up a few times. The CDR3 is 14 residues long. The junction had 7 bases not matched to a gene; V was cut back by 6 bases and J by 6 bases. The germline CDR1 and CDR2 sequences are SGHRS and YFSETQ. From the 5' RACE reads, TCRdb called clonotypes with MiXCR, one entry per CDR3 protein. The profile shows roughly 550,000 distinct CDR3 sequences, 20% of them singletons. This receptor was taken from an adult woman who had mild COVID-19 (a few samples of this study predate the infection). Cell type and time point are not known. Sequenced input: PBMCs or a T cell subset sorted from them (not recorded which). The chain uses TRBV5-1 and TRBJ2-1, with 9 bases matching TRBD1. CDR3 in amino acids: CASTWTGVGNEQFF. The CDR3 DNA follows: TGCGCCAGCACCTGGACAGGGGTTGGCAATGAGCAGTTCTTC. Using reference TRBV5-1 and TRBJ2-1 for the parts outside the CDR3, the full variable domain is KAGVTQTPRYLIKTRGQQVTLSCSPISGHRSVSWYQQTPGQGLQFLFEYFSETQRNKGNFPGRFSGRQFSNSRSEMNVSTLELGDSALYLCASTWTGVGNEQFFGPGTRLTVL.